One and the same sample provided the 32 T cell receptor beta chains below, sequenced in a study of blood T cell repertoires in COVID-19. The repertoire was sequenced with immunoSEQ multiplex PCR; TCRdb's copy has only in-frame clones and lacks some. The data contain under 150,000 clones, 75% to 90% of them singletons. Material for sequencing was peripheral blood. Receptor source: a woman between 50 and 59 years old with acute or convalescent COVID-19.

This clone was seen only once. This sequence joins TRBV11-2 and TRBJ2-7; TRBD1 agrees at 10 bases. Germline CDR1 and CDR2: SGHAT and FQNNGV. CDR3 length: 14 residues. The V gene end was trimmed by 5 bases and the J gene end by 4 bases; junction bases not matched to a gene: 5. This CDR3 is CASSPRTGGYEQYF. Here the CDR3 DNA reads TGTGCCAGCAGCCCCCGGACAGGGGGTTACGAGCAGTACTTC.

The chain employs TRBV5-3 and TRBJ2-7, with D possibly being TRBD1 (5 bases). TRBV5-3 counts as an open reading frame of uncertain function. Trimming removed 1 base from V and 3 bases from J, with 8 bases in between. This CDR3 has 13 amino acids. The CDR3 sequence is CARSLYDSYEQYF. The CDR3 DNA follows: TGTGCCAGAAGCTTGTATGACAGCTACGAGCAGTACTTC.

The chain's CDR3 is CASSQQYGAHEQYF. In DNA, the CDR3 is TGTGCCAGCAGCCAACAGTATGGGGCCCACGAGCAGTACTTC. This chain joins TRBV28 and TRBJ2-7; D perhaps matches TRBD1 (5 bases). The CDR3 covers 14 residues. Germline V gene data show CDR1 as MDHEN and CDR2 as SYDVKM. Trimming cost V 6 bases and J 5 bases, with 17 bases left between them. Supplemented by reference TRBV28 and TRBJ2-7, the full variable domain reads DVKVTQSSRYLVKRTGEKVFLECVQDMDHENMFWYRQDPGLGLRLIYFSYDVKMKEKGDIPEGYSVSREKKERFSLILESASTNQTSMYLCASSQQYGAHEQYFGPGTRLTVT.

The CDR3 coding sequence is TGTGCCAGTAGTACAGGGGTTGGGTTCACTGAAGCTTTCTTT. As protein: CASSTGVGFTEAFF. This chain joins TRBV19 and TRBJ1-1; the D gene is possibly TRBD1 (6 bases). The germline V gene encodes CDR1 LNHDA and CDR2 SQIVND (reference sequence). The V gene lost 4 bases and the J gene lost 4 bases, with 13 bases spanning the gap. The CDR3 loop spans 14 amino acids. Using reference TRBV19 and TRBJ1-1 for the parts outside the CDR3, the full variable domain is DGGITQSPKYLFRKEGQNVTLSCEQNLNHDAMYWYRQDPGQGLRLIYYSQIVNDFQKGDIAEGYSVSREKKESFPLTVTSAQKNPTAFYLCASSTGVGFTEAFFGQGTRLTVV.

This clone was recorded only once. J is TRBJ2-7 and V is TRBV6-5; TRBD2 agrees at 8 bases. This CDR3 contains 15 residues. V lost 0 bases to trimming and J lost 3 bases; unmatched junction nucleotides: 4. The germline V gene has CDR1 MNHEY and CDR2 SVGAGI. CDR3 in DNA: TGTGCCAGCAGTTACTCGGGACTAGAAGGCTACGAGCAGTACTTC. It specifies CASSYSGLEGYEQYF.

The V and J genes are TRBV12-3 or TRBV12-4 and TRBJ2-2; perhaps TRBD1 as D (6 bases). CDR3 length: 13 residues. Trimming took 6 bases from V and 6 from J, leaving 11 bases between them. Here the CDR3 DNA reads TGTGCCAGCAGGGGAACAGGGTCCGGGGAGCTGTTTTTT. Protein: CASRGTGSGELFF.

This clone was recorded only once. Compared with germline, one end of the junction differs, possibly owing to a read error. The rearrangement links TRBV11-3 to TRBJ2-1; D is perhaps TRBD2 (5 bases). CDR1 SGHNT and CDR2 YENEEA come from the germline V gene. This CDR3 is 14 amino acids long. As DNA, the CDR3 is TGTGCCAGCAGCTTAGATTGGGCTAGCTGTATGAGGATCTTC. This translates into CASSLDWASCMRIF.

The chain links TRBV28 to TRBJ1-1; 7 positions agree with TRBD1. V gave up 4 bases and J gave up 3 bases; unmatched junction bases: 8. Germline V CDR1 and CDR2: MDHEN, SYDVKM. The CDR3 spans 15 residues. The CDR3: CASSSTTGVYTEAFF. The CDR3 DNA reads as TGTGCCAGCAGTTCTACTACAGGGGTTTACACTGAAGCTTTCTTT.

The chain employs TRBV24-1 and TRBJ2-2; no reliable D call. Trimming cost V 4 bases and J 1 base, with 12 bases left between them. Germline V gene lookup returns CDR1 KGHDR and CDR2 SFDVKD. This CDR3 region has 16 residues. CDR3 region: CATSDTQVGNTGELFF. The CDR3 DNA sequence: TGTGCCACCAGTGACACCCAGGTGGGGAACACCGGGGAGCTGTTTTTT.

V usage is TRBV28 and J usage is TRBJ2-1; D call uncertain. CDR3 size: 12 residues. The germline V and J ends were trimmed by 1 base and 10 bases, with 8 bases remaining between them. Germline V gene sequence: CDR1 MDHEN, CDR2 SYDVKM. The CDR3 nucleotides read TGTGCCAGCAGTTTATTCTTGAGGGAGCAGTTCTTC. Residues: CASSLFLREQFF.

There are a few counts of this clone. V usage is TRBV3-1 (or the pseudogene TRBV3-2) and J usage is TRBJ2-7; 8 nucleotides align to TRBD2. The germline CDR1 and CDR2 sequences are LGHDT and YNNKEL (reference sequence). The junction had 7 bases not matched to a gene; V was cut back by 3 bases and J by 0 bases. The CDR3 length is 16 residues. As DNA, the CDR3 is TGTGCCAGCAGCCACGCTACTAGCGGAAGCTCCTACGAGCAGTACTTC. Its translation is CASSHATSGSSYEQYF.

This chain links TRBV7-2 with TRBJ1-1; D might be TRBD1 (5 bases). This CDR3 has 15 residues. Germline loops: CDR1 SGHTA, CDR2 FQGNSA. The V end lost 5 bases, the J end lost 1 base, and 14 bases lay between the germline ends. The CDR3 nucleotides are TGTGCCAGCAGCCGGAACGGGGGGACGAACACTGAAGCTTTCTTT. Encoded protein: CASSRNGGTNTEAFF. Filled out from reference TRBV7-2 and TRBJ1-1, the complete variable domain reads GAGVSQSPSNKVTEKGKDVELRCDPISGHTALYWYRQSLGQGLEFLIYFQGNSAPDKSGLPSDRFSAERTGGSVSTLTIQRTQQEDSAVYLCASSRNGGTNTEAFFGQGTRLTVV.

The gene calls are TRBV7-6 and TRBJ2-2; D possibly corresponds to TRBD1 (5 bases). This CDR3 comprises 14 residues. The germline V gene encodes CDR1 SGHVS and CDR2 FNYEAQ. Trimming took off 2 bases at V and 7 bases at J, with 11 bases between the two ends. The CDR3 nucleotides are TGTGCCAGCAGCTTACAGGGAACGAACGGGGAGCTGTTTTTT. Translating gives CASSLQGTNGELFF.

The J gene is TRBJ1-3, the V gene TRBV5-6, with TRBD1 matching over 7 bases. Germline V gene data show CDR1 as SGHDT and CDR2 as YYEEEE. This CDR3 has 14 residues. V trimming: 7 bases; J trimming: 1 base; junction bases outside the gene matches: 5. DNA for the CDR3: TGTGCCAGCGGGACAGCCTCTTCTGGAAACACCATATATTTT. This gives the protein CASGTASSGNTIYF.

The rearrangement links TRBV27 to TRBJ1-1, with TRBD1 as a possible D gene (5 bases). This CDR3 is built from 13 residues. With 9 bases removed from V and 4 bases from J, the gap between germline ends came to 15 bases. Looked up from germline, CDR1 is MNHEY and CDR2 is SMNVEV (reference sequence). CDR3 DNA sequence: TGTGCCAGTCTTGCGGGGAGGGGCACTGAAGCTTTCTTT. Protein: CASLAGRGTEAFF.

The rearrangement links TRBV9 to TRBJ2-1; TRBD2 aligns across 8 bases. CDR1 and CDR2 (germline): SGDLS, YYNGEE. The J segment lost 6 bases and the V segment lost 3 bases, leaving 2 bases of the junction unmatched. CDR3 length: 13 amino acids. The CDR3 nucleotides are TGTGCCAGCAGCGGTAGCGGGGTCAATGAGCAGTTCTTC. It yields the protein CASSGSGVNEQFF.

This chain links TRBV30 with TRBJ1-1; D unclear. V lost 1 base and J 7 bases, leaving 10 bases between the germline ends. CDR1 and CDR2 from the germline V gene are GTSNPN and SVGIG (reference sequence). The CDR3 loop spans 12 amino acids. The CDR3 loop reads CAWSEAGYEAFF. CDR3 sequence (DNA): TGTGCCTGGAGTGAGGCAGGATATGAAGCTTTCTTT.

The chain carries TRBV11-3 and TRBJ1-2, with D hard to call. This CDR3 is built from 14 residues. Trimming shortened V by 5 bases and J by 5 bases, and 15 bases separated the two germline ends. Germline V lookup: CDR1 SGHNT, CDR2 YENEEA. The CDR3 DNA reads TGTGCCAGCAGCCCCAAGGCGGGGTGGTATGGCTACACCTTC. This codes for CASSPKAGWYGYTF.

The chain carries TRBV11-2 and TRBJ1-1; 10 bases are a match to TRBD1. Germline CDR1 reads SGHAT; CDR2 reads FQNNGV. Germline trimming cut 3 bases from V and 3 bases from J; bases unmatched to any gene: 4. The CDR3 covers 15 residues. Here the CDR3 DNA reads TGTGCCAGCAGCTTGGGGACAGGGGAAGACACTGAAGCTTTCTTT. Protein product: CASSLGTGEDTEAFF.

The V call is TRBV5-1, the J call TRBJ1-1; 8 bases map to TRBD1. The CDR3 runs to 15 residues. CDR1 is SGHRS, CDR2 YFSETQ, per germline. The V gene end was trimmed by 1 base and the J gene end by 7 bases; junction bases not matched to a gene: 9. The CDR3 DNA follows: TGCGCCAGCAGCTTGTGGGGCAGGGGGCTGGGTGAAGCTTTCTTT. Translating it yields CASSLWGRGLGEAFF.

This rearrangement joins TRBV5-6 to TRBJ1-5, with TRBD1 matching over 7 bases. The CDR3 has 16 amino acids. Germline V CDR1 and CDR2: SGHDT, YYEEEE. Trimming at V came to 4 bases and at J to 5 bases, leaving 12 bases not matched to a gene. In DNA form, the CDR3 reads TGTGCCAGCAGCGCATGGGACAGTTTGAACGATCAGCCCCAGCATTTT. This sequence encodes CASSAWDSLNDQPQHF.

The J gene is TRBJ1-2, the V gene TRBV10-2; D is unclear. V lost 3 bases, J lost 3 bases, and 8 bases lay in between. Per the germline V gene, CDR1 is WSHSY and CDR2 is SAAADI. The CDR3 loop spans 13 amino acids. The CDR3 coding sequence is TGCGCCAGCAGTGACAGTACCTACTATGGCTACACCTTC. Its translation: CASSDSTYYGYTF.

The CDR3 protein is CASSRGGTSEEQYF. As DNA, the CDR3 is TGTGCCAGCAGCCGGGGCGGGACTAGCGAGGAGCAGTACTTC. The V call is TRBV3-1 (or the pseudogene TRBV3-2), the J call TRBJ2-7; 10 bases line up with TRBD2. Germline CDR1 is LGHDT and CDR2 is YNNKEL (reference sequence). The CDR3 runs 14 residues. With 4 bases clipped from V and 7 bases from J, the junction kept 7 bases outside the gene matches.

J is TRBJ2-1 and V is TRBV28, with D hard to call. Germline CDR1 is MDHEN and CDR2 is SYDVKM. CDR3 length equals 12 residues. V was pared by 9 bases and J by 10 bases, with 16 bases between. Here the CDR3 reads CASHSSRKEQFF. The CDR3 region has the DNA TGTGCCAGTCATAGTTCCCGTAAAGAGCAGTTCTTC.

The chain combines TRBV6-1 with TRBJ1-6; TRBD1 matches 7 bases. Unmatched junction bases numbered 9, after V lost 2 bases and J lost 5 bases. Germline loops: CDR1 MNHNS, CDR2 SASEGT. This CDR3 comprises 17 residues. CDR3 sequence (DNA): TGTGCCAGCAGTGAACCGACAGGGTATAGGGATAATTCACCCCTCCACTTT. Its protein product is CASSEPTGYRDNSPLHF.

This chain uses TRBV5-4 with TRBJ2-2; 9 bases align to TRBD1. Looked up from germline, CDR1 is SGHNT and CDR2 is YYREEE (reference sequence). The V and J ends lost 0 bases and 4 bases, in that order; junction bases with no gene match: 7. The CDR3 consists of 17 residues. The CDR3 region is CASSLGGTGQVTGELFF. CDR3 bases: TGTGCCAGCAGCTTGGGTGGGACAGGGCAGGTCACCGGGGAGCTGTTTTTT. Combining the CDR3 with reference TRBV5-4 and TRBJ2-2 gives the whole variable domain ETGVTQSPTHLIKTRGQQVTLRCSSQSGHNTVSWYQQALGQGPQFIFQYYREEENGRGNFPPRFSGLQFPNYSSELNVNALELDDSALYLCASSLGGTGQVTGELFFGEGSRLTVL.

The chain joins TRBV24-1 to TRBJ2-5; maybe TRBD1 (7 bases). V was pared by 6 bases and J by 7 bases, with 26 bases between. CDR1 and CDR2 from the germline V gene are KGHDR and SFDVKD. This CDR3 has 17 residues. CDR3 in amino acids: CATSPDREEASVRTQYF. In nucleotides, the CDR3 is TGTGCCACCAGTCCAGACAGGGAGGAGGCATCCGTACGGACCCAGTACTTC.

The V call is TRBV4-3, the J call TRBJ2-1; 12 nucleotides align to TRBD2. This CDR3 has 15 residues. J was trimmed by 3 bases and V by 4 bases; bases with no gene match: 1. Germline-derived CDR1 and CDR2 are LGHNA and YSLEER. The CDR3 DNA sequence: TGCGCCAGCAGCCCTAGCGGGAGGGACTACAATGAGCAGTTCTTC. This gives the protein CASSPSGRDYNEQFF.

This chain joins TRBV7-9 and TRBJ1-6, with D possibly matching TRBD1 (5 bases). CDR1 and CDR2 (germline): SEHNR, FQNEAQ (reference sequence). V lost 5 bases, J lost 10 bases, and 12 bases lay in between. The CDR3 sequence is 13 residues long. The CDR3: CASSAQDGSPLHF. The DNA of the CDR3 is TGTGCCAGCAGCGCACAGGATGGGTCACCCCTCCACTTT.

The rearrangement joins TRBV19 to TRBJ1-1; 8 bases are a match to TRBD1. Trimming at V came to 7 bases and at J to 2 bases, leaving 6 bases not matched to a gene. The CDR3 spans 14 residues. CDR1 is LNHDA, CDR2 SQIVND, per germline (reference sequence). The CDR3 region has the DNA TGTGCCAGTAACAGACAGGGGCTAAACACTGAAGCTTTCTTT. The encoded protein is CASNRQGLNTEAFF.

This chain links TRBV7-8 with TRBJ1-1; D unclear. With 1 base removed from V and 4 bases from J, the gap between germline ends came to 13 bases. In germline, CDR1 is SGHVS, CDR2 FQNEAQ. This CDR3 is 15 amino acids long. DNA of the CDR3: TGTGCCAGCAGCTTAGATCTTTTCACGGGCACTGAAGCTTTCTTT. This sequence encodes CASSLDLFTGTEAFF. The full variable domain, in which reference TRBV7-8 and TRBJ1-1 provide the parts outside the CDR3, is GAGVSQSPRYKVAKRGQDVALRCDPISGHVSLFWYQQALGQGPEFLTYFQNEAQLDKSGLPSDRFFAERPEGSVSTLKIQRTQQEDSAVYLCASSLDLFTGTEAFFGQGTRLTVV.

The chain is built from TRBV28 and TRBJ2-1, with a weak D call TRBD2 (6 bases). This CDR3 has 17 amino acids. CDR1 MDHEN and CDR2 SYDVKM come from the germline V gene. Trimming left V 5 bases short and J 5 bases short, with 22 bases between. The CDR3 sequence is CASSLMGRRGEDNEQFF. The CDR3 DNA reads as TGTGCCAGCAGTCTTATGGGGAGGAGGGGTGAGGACAATGAGCAGTTCTTC.